This T cell receptor (beta chain) was observed in a study of prognosis after radiotherapy for stage I lung cancer. Study background: Patients with tumors diagnosed as squamous cell carcinoma numbered roughly 7, and those with adenocarcinoma approximately eleven. Study-level results: A difference in TRBV and TRBJ gene usage was reportedly seen between patients with and without metastases.

Genomic DNA yielded TCR beta CDR3, amplified by two-round multiplex PCR. It was primers specific to each TRBV and TRBJ gene that first-round PCR used. Second-round PCR employed universal primers. TCRdb fed the multiplex PCR reads into MiXCR, producing one record per CDR3 protein. The table has some 38,000 distinct CDR3 sequences, roughly a quarter seen once; the top ten hold less than 30%. CDR3 size: 15 residues. After removal of 5 bases from V and 0 bases from J, the junction contained 4 bases not matched to a gene. Germline CDR1 PRHDT, CDR2 FYEKMQ (reference sequence). There are many counts of this clonotype. Its antigen is as yet unknown.

This receptor was obtained from a donor over 45 with non-small cell lung cancer. The sequencing here drew on PBMCs, taken before or after stereotactic body radiation therapy (not recorded which). V gene TRBV13 combines with J gene TRBJ2-3; 8 bases line up with TRBD1. DNA for the CDR3: TGTGCCAGCAGCCGGGGACAGGCAAGCACAGATACGCAGTATTTT. Its protein product is CASSRGQASTDTQYF.